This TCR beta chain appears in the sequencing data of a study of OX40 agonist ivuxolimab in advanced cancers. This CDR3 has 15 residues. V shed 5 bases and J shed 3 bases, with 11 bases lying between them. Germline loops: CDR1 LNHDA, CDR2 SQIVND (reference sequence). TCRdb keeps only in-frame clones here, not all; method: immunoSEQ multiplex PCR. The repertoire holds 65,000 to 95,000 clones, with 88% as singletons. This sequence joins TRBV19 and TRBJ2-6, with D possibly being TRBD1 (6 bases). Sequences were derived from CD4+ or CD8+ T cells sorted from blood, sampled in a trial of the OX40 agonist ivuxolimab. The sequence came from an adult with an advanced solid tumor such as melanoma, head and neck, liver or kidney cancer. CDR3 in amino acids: CASSWGRGGANVLTF. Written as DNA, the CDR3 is TGTGCCAGTAGTTGGGGGCGCGGTGGGGCCAACGTCCTGACTTTC.